Listed below are T cell receptor beta chains from one sample, sequenced in a study of cytomegalovirus exposure and HLA in healthy donors. The method was immunoSEQ multiplex PCR; TCRdb's version includes in-frame clones alone and lacks a portion of them. The sample shows 30,000 to 40,000 clones, 75% to 85% of them seen only once. Input material: PBMCs. These receptors were collected from a woman in her thirties or forties in good health and CMV-seronegative. The CDR3 runs from the conserved cysteine through the conserved F or W. Fields, in order: V gene, J gene, clone size, D gene, CDR3 DNA, CDR3 protein. A D gene is named only where the DNA matches it firmly. Only some rows state a clone size, as once, few, many or a class for expanded clones.

TRBV2	TRBJ1-1	-	TRBD1	TGTGCCAGCAGCGGACAGGGGGCCATGAACACTGAAGCTTTCTTT	CASSGQGAMNTEAFF
TRBV19	TRBJ1-5	-	TRBD1	TGTGCCAGCGGACAGGGTAACCAGCCCCAGCATTTT	CASGQGNQPQHF
TRBV7-6	TRBJ1-3	-	-	TGTGCCAGCAGCGTTGGAACGGGTGGAAACACCATATATTTT	CASSVGTGGNTIYF
TRBV4-1	TRBJ1-5	once	-	TGCGCCAGCAGCCAACAACCGTCTACTCAGCCCCAGCATTTT	CASSQQPSTQPQHF
TRBV29-1	TRBJ2-3	once	-	TGCAGCGCAAATAGCGGCACAGATACGCAGTATTTT	CSANSGTDTQYF
TRBV27	TRBJ1-6	-	-	TGTGCCAGCAGTTGGACCAGGGTTGATTCACCCCTCCACTTT	CASSWTRVDSPLHF
TRBV4-2	TRBJ2-1	-	-	TGTGCCAGCAGCCGGGACACCCATTCCTACAATGAGCAGTTCTTC	CASSRDTHSYNEQFF
TRBV5-8	TRBJ1-5	-	-	TGTGCCAGCAGCCTTTATCCCAGGGAACAGCCCCAGCATTTT	CASSLYPREQPQHF
TRBV7-3	TRBJ2-3	-	-	TGTGCCAGCAGCTTAATCCCCGGACTACTTAGACCAGATACGCAGTATTTT	CASSLIPGLLRPDTQYF
TRBV4-3	TRBJ2-2	-	TRBD1	TGCGCCAGCAGCCAAGATGCCCACGGGACAGGGACCACCGGGGAGCTGTTTTTT	CASSQDAHGTGTTGELFF
TRBV5-5	TRBJ2-1	-	-	TGTGCCAGCAGCTTCGAGAGCTCCTACAATGAGCAGTTCTTC	CASSFESSYNEQFF
TRBV6-5	TRBJ2-3	-	TRBD2	TGTGCCAGCAGCAGGGCTAGCGGGGGCACAGATACGCAGTATTTT	CASSRASGGTDTQYF
TRBV4-3	TRBJ2-1	-	-	TGCGCCAGCAGCCAAGTTGGAGGGAATGAGCAGTTCTTC	CASSQVGGNEQFF
TRBV2	TRBJ1-5	once	-	TGTGCCAGCAGTGAATCCCAGACTGTGGGGCCCCAGCATTTT	CASSESQTVGPQHF
TRBV5-1	TRBJ2-7	once	TRBD1	TGCGCCAGTCGACCGGGACAGGGGGCTGACGAGCAGTACTTC	CASRPGQGADEQYF
TRBV7-9	TRBJ1-1	-	-	TGTGCCAGCAGCTCTCGGTACGCTGAAGCTTTCTTT	CASSSRYAEAFF
TRBV13	TRBJ2-7	-	TRBD1	TGTGCCAGCAGCACAACGGGACAGTCCTACGAGCAGTACTTC	CASSTTGQSYEQYF
TRBV7-9	TRBJ1-1	-	-	TGTGCCAGCAGCGAGCACAGGGCCGGGTGGGACACTGAAGCTTTCTTT	CASSEHRAGWDTEAFF
TRBV28	TRBJ1-1	-	-	TGTGCCAGCAGTTATCGGGGTTCGGGGAACACTGAAGCTTTCTTT	CASSYRGSGNTEAFF
TRBV28	TRBJ1-5	-	-	TGTGCCAGCAGTTCGGCAGGGTCCAGCAATCAGCCCCAGCATTTT	CASSSAGSSNQPQHF
TRBV5-1	TRBJ2-3	-	-	TGCGCCAGCAGTATTAACGGGGTAAGAACGCAGTATTTT	CASSINGVRTQYF
TRBV29-1	TRBJ2-1	-	-	TGCAGCGCTAGAACTCAGCTCTCCTACAATGAGCAGTTCTTC	CSARTQLSYNEQFF
TRBV9	TRBJ1-1	-	-	TGTGCCAGCAGCCAGAGCCACAGGTGGAACACTGAAGCTTTCTTT	CASSQSHRWNTEAFF
TRBV11-2	TRBJ2-7	-	-	TGTGCCAGCAGCTTTATTCGGGGGGCCGGGTCCTACGAGCAGTACTTC	CASSFIRGAGSYEQYF
TRBV13	TRBJ1-3	-	-	TGTGCCAGCAGCTTAGGCCGGGTCCGGCTCTCTGGAAACACCATATATTTT	CASSLGRVRLSGNTIYF
TRBV19	TRBJ1-5	-	-	TGTGCCAGTAGTACCTTTGAGGGCAATCAGCCCCAGCATTTT	CASSTFEGNQPQHF
TRBV14	TRBJ2-5	-	TRBD1	TGTGCCAGCAGCCGTCGGACAGGGATACTTGAGACCCAGTACTTC	CASSRRTGILETQYF
TRBV5-1	TRBJ1-2	-	-	TGCGCCAGCAGTAGGGAGGGCACTAACTATGGCTACACCTTC	CASSREGTNYGYTF
TRBV5-6	TRBJ2-5	-	-	TGTGCCAGCAGCTCCTACGAAGAGACCCAGTACTTC	CASSSYEETQYF
TRBV5-1	TRBJ2-5	-	TRBD1	TGCGCCAGCAGCATCGCCCCGCAGGGGGCGGGAGAGACCCAGTACTTC	CASSIAPQGAGETQYF
TRBV7-2	TRBJ2-5	-	-	TGTGCCAGCAGCGCCCAACCGGGGGGCGGGCTGGAGACCCAGTACTTC	CASSAQPGGGLETQYF
TRBV25-1	TRBJ1-1	-	-	TGTGCCAGCAGTGACCCCGGAGGTGAAGCTTTCTTT	CASSDPGGEAFF
TRBV19	TRBJ1-1	-	-	TGTGCCAGTAAGCTAGACCCGAACACTGAAGCTTTCTTT	CASKLDPNTEAFF
TRBV5-8	TRBJ1-5	-	-	TGTGCCAGCAGCCGTCGAGGGGGGGCAAATCAGCCCCAGCATTTT	CASSRRGGANQPQHF
TRBV19	TRBJ2-7	-	-	TGTGCCAGTAGTATAATTCAGGGGAACGAGCAGTACTTC	CASSIIQGNEQYF
TRBV27	TRBJ2-5	-	TRBD1	TGTGCCAGCAGTCACCGAGGACAGGGCGGAGAGACCCAGTACTTC	CASSHRGQGGETQYF
TRBV7-2	TRBJ2-5	-	TRBD2	TGTGCCAGCAGCAAAGGATTAGCGGGGGACGCGGAGACCCAGTACTTC	CASSKGLAGDAETQYF
TRBV2	TRBJ2-4	-	-	TGTGCCAGCAGTGAGGCTAGAGACATTCAGTACTTC	CASSEARDIQYF
TRBV6-4	TRBJ1-1	-	TRBD1	TGTGCCAGCAGGGGACAGTACACTGAAGCTTTCTTT	CASRGQYTEAFF
TRBV27	TRBJ1-1	once	-	TGTGCCAGCAGTTTATTCCGGGACACTGAAGCTTTCTTT	CASSLFRDTEAFF
TRBV4-2	TRBJ2-2	few	TRBD1	TGTGCCAGCAGCCAGGTCCCGACAGGGCGCACCGGGGAGCTGTTTTTT	CASSQVPTGRTGELFF
TRBV28	TRBJ1-2	-	-	TGTGCCAGCAGTTTATCAGCGGGGGGCTACACCTTC	CASSLSAGGYTF
TRBV6-6	TRBJ2-3	-	TRBD1	TGTGCCAGCAGCCCCTCCGACAGGGTTTATTTGGATACGCAGTATTTT	CASSPSDRVYLDTQYF
TRBV2	TRBJ2-5	-	-	TGTGCCAGCAGTGGACAGGTTCCCCGCCAAGAGACCCAGTACTTC	CASSGQVPRQETQYF
TRBV2	TRBJ1-4	-	-	TGTGCCAGCAGTGGACAGCCTAATGAAAAACTGTTTTTT	CASSGQPNEKLFF
TRBV11-2	TRBJ2-5	-	-	TGTGCCAGCAGCTTAGGCCAGGGGATATATGAGACCCAGTACTTC	CASSLGQGIYETQYF
TRBV5-6	TRBJ2-5	-	TRBD1	TGTGCCAGCAGCCAGACAGGGGCAGCGGAGACCCAGTACTTC	CASSQTGAAETQYF
TRBV2	TRBJ1-2	-	-	TGTGCCAGCAGTGAAGAGTCAGGGTATGGCTACACCTTC	CASSEESGYGYTF
TRBV27	TRBJ1-1	-	-	TGTGCCAGCAGTCAACAGGCCAGGGCCCTTGAAGCTTTCTTT	CASSQQARALEAFF
TRBV11-2	TRBJ2-7	-	TRBD1	TGTGCCAGCAGCCGGGACAGGAACTACGAGCAGTACTTC	CASSRDRNYEQYF
TRBV19	TRBJ2-6	-	-	TGTGCCAGTAGTCAGGATCCCCACTCTGGGGCCAACGTCCTGACTTTC	CASSQDPHSGANVLTF
TRBV7-9	TRBJ1-1	medium-sized	-	TGTGCCAGCAGCTTAAGGGACGAGGGGAGGACTGAAGCTTTCTTT	CASSLRDEGRTEAFF
TRBV7-9	TRBJ2-1	-	-	TGTGCCAGCGGTCTGGGCCCTTCGATGGAGCAGTTCTTC	CASGLGPSMEQFF
TRBV4-1	TRBJ1-1	-	-	TGCGCCAGCAGCCAAGGGGAGGTGAAGATGAACACTGAAGCTTTCTTT	CASSQGEVKMNTEAFF
TRBV5-1	TRBJ2-3	once	TRBD2	TGCGCCAGCAGCCCCGGTGCTAGCGGGGGGTTTGGCACAGATACGCAGTATTTT	CASSPGASGGFGTDTQYF
TRBV6-5	TRBJ1-4	-	-	TGTGCCAGCAGTCGGAGGAATACTAATGAAAAACTGTTTTTT	CASSRRNTNEKLFF
TRBV6-5	TRBJ1-5	-	-	TGTGCCAGCAGTTTCAATGACAGGCCTAATCAGCCCCAGCATTTT	CASSFNDRPNQPQHF
TRBV13	TRBJ2-3	-	-	TGTGCCAGCAGCTTAGGCGTGGCGGGGATCCGGGCGCAGTATTTT	CASSLGVAGIRAQYF
TRBV7-8	TRBJ1-1	-	TRBD1	TGTGCCAGCAGCCCTAGACAGGGGGTTATGAACACTGAAGCTTTCTTT	CASSPRQGVMNTEAFF